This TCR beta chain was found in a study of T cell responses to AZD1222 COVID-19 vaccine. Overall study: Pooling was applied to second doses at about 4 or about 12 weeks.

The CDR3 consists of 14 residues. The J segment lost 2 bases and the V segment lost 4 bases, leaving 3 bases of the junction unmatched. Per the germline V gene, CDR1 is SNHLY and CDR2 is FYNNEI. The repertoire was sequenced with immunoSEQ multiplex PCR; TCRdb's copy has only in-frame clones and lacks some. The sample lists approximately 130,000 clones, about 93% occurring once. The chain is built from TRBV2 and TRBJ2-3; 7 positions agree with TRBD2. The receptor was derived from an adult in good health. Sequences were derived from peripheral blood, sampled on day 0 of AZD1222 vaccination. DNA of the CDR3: TGTGCCAGCAGTGTCCTAGCGGCCACAGATACGCAGTATTTT. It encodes CASSVLAATDTQYF.